These 14 T cell receptor beta chains were sequenced from one sample in a study of T-cell reconstitution after alpha-beta-depleted transplantation in children. Unique molecular identifiers tagged the TCRbeta library. Via MiXCR, TCRdb re-called the PCR reads, giving one row per CDR3 protein. This sample carries 610,000 or so distinct CDR3 sequences, 20% to 30% of them seen once, and the ten largest clones take approximately 39%. The source material was PBMCs, sampled before TCRalphabeta/CD19-depleted stem cell transplant. The receptors were sampled from a boy in the first two years of life with Wiskott-Aldrich syndrome, due to receive a stem cell transplant.

This chain uses TRBV9 with TRBJ2-5; tentatively, D is TRBD1 (5 bases). Germline CDR1 is SGDLS and CDR2 is YYNGEE. This CDR3 spans 14 amino acids. V was clipped by 4 bases and J by 2 bases, with 12 bases between them. Written as DNA, the CDR3 is TGTGCCAGCAGCCTCGGACATCGGCAAGAGACCCAGTACTTC. This codes for CASSLGHRQETQYF.

This clonotype was counted between two and nine times. The chain has TRBV5-1 and TRBJ2-2; 9 bases are shared with TRBD1. The trim removed 4 bases at V and 1 base at J, leaving 2 bases unmatched. This CDR3 comprises 15 residues. Germline V gene data show CDR1 as SGHRS and CDR2 as YFSETQ. CDR3 loop: CASSRTGENTGELFF. Written as DNA, the CDR3 is TGCGCCAGCAGCCGGACAGGGGAGAACACCGGGGAGCTGTTTTTT. The full variable domain, with the rest looked up from reference TRBV5-1 and TRBJ2-2, is KAGVTQTPRYLIKTRGQQVTLSCSPISGHRSVSWYQQTPGQGLQFLFEYFSETQRNKGNFPGRFSGRQFSNSRSEMNVSTLELGDSALYLCASSRTGENTGELFFGEGSRLTVL.

The chain has TRBV5-1 and TRBJ1-4; D is uncertain. The V end was cut by 0 bases, the J end by 1 base, with 10 bases between. Germline V gene lookup returns CDR1 SGHRS and CDR2 YFSETQ. The CDR3 is made up of 16 amino acids. Here the CDR3 reads CASSLGIAVTNEKLFF. The CDR3 nucleotides are TGCGCCAGCAGCTTGGGTATTGCAGTAACTAATGAAAAACTGTTTTTT.

This chain joins TRBV5-1 and TRBJ2-5; 10 bases agree with TRBD2. Per the germline V gene, CDR1 is SGHRS and CDR2 is YFSETQ. The trim removed 2 bases at V and 6 bases at J, leaving 7 bases unmatched. CDR3 length: 15 residues. CDR3 loop: CASSLAGGPVKTQYF. The CDR3 DNA reads as TGCGCCAGCAGCTTAGCGGGAGGGCCAGTTAAGACCCAGTACTTC.

The table lists this clonotype with a few counts. The chain is built from TRBV5-1 and TRBJ2-3; D not resolved. CDR3 length: 14 residues. V lost 1 base and J 9 bases, leaving 15 bases between the germline ends. Germline V gene sequence: CDR1 SGHRS, CDR2 YFSETQ. CDR3 in amino acids: CASSLMSGERTQYF. The DNA of the CDR3 is TGCGCCAGCAGCTTGATGTCGGGCGAACGCACGCAGTATTTT. Full variable domain (missing parts from reference TRBV5-1 and TRBJ2-3): KAGVTQTPRYLIKTRGQQVTLSCSPISGHRSVSWYQQTPGQGLQFLFEYFSETQRNKGNFPGRFSGRQFSNSRSEMNVSTLELGDSALYLCASSLMSGERTQYFGPGTRLTVL.

The chain's CDR3 is CASYGTGALNSPLHF. CDR3 DNA: TGTGCCAGCTATGGGACAGGGGCCCTTAATTCACCCCTCCACTTT. The V call is TRBV28, the J call TRBJ1-6; 10 bases align to TRBD1. With 8 bases clipped from V and 6 bases from J, the junction kept 7 bases outside the gene matches. CDR1 is MDHEN and CDR2 is SYDVKM in the germline V gene. CDR3 length equals 15 residues.

In its sample, this clonotype was seen a few times. The V call is TRBV5-1, the J call TRBJ2-7; possibly TRBD1 for D (6 bases). In germline, CDR1 is SGHRS, CDR2 YFSETQ. The CDR3 extends over 19 amino acids. Trimming left V 2 bases short and J 0 bases short, with 24 bases between. The CDR3 DNA follows: TGCGCCAGCAGCTTTGGCAGGGGCATTGGGGCTAGAGGCTCCTACGAGCAGTACTTC. Translated: CASSFGRGIGARGSYEQYF.

The chain links TRBV12-3 or TRBV12-4 to TRBJ2-7; D call uncertain. This CDR3 region has 14 residues. V was trimmed by 1 base and J by 3 bases, leaving 10 bases between them. The CDR3 loop is CASSLGVVYYEQYF. The CDR3 DNA reads as TGTGCCAGCAGTTTAGGCGTGGTCTACTACGAGCAGTACTTC.

The chain links TRBV5-1 to TRBJ2-1, with TRBD2 matching over 9 bases. V gave up 0 bases and J gave up 4 bases; unmatched junction bases: 5. The V gene's germline CDR1 is SGHRS and CDR2 YFSETQ. The CDR3 spans 16 residues. CDR3 coding DNA: TGCGCCAGCAGCTTGGAGGCTAGCGGGGTATACAATGAGCAGTTCTTC. This translates into CASSLEASGVYNEQFF.

This clonotype was seen a few times. The J gene is TRBJ2-1, the V gene TRBV7-8, with 13 bases that match TRBD2. The CDR3 is 14 amino acids. The V and J ends lost 5 bases and 9 bases, in that order; junction bases with no gene match: 4. Germline CDR1 and CDR2: SGHVS and FQNEAQ. CDR3 DNA: TGTGCCAGCAGCGGACTAGCGGGAGCCACTGAGCAGTTCTTC. This encodes CASSGLAGATEQFF.

The CDR3 DNA reads as TGCAGTGCTAGGGACACCGGACAATACAATGAGCAGTTCTTC. Translated, it gives CSARDTGQYNEQFF. The chain employs TRBV20-1 and TRBJ2-1; possibly TRBD1 for D (5 bases). The CDR3 is 14 amino acids. In germline, CDR1 is DFQATT, CDR2 SNEGSKA (reference sequence). V lost 3 bases and J 4 bases, leaving 13 bases between the germline ends.

This clonotype was seen a few times. The V and J genes are TRBV7-9 and TRBJ2-7; D is uncertain. Germline V lookup: CDR1 SEHNR, CDR2 FQNEAQ (reference sequence). Trimming left V 1 base short and J 0 bases short, with 10 bases between. This CDR3 has 15 amino acids. CDR3 residues: CASSLVAGDSYEQYF. The DNA of the CDR3 is TGTGCCAGCAGCTTAGTTGCCGGCGACTCCTACGAGCAGTACTTC.

This chain links TRBV20-1 with TRBJ1-1; D is possibly TRBD1 (6 bases). This CDR3 spans 12 amino acids. Germline values: CDR1 DFQATT, CDR2 SNEGSKA (reference sequence). Trimming stripped 6 bases from V and 1 base from J, with 9 bases between. The DNA for the CDR3 is TGCAGTGCCCAAGGGGGGAACACTGAAGCTTTCTTT. Translation gives CSAQGGNTEAFF.

The chain has TRBV4-1 and TRBJ2-1; 14 bases are a match to TRBD2. The V gene end was trimmed by 3 bases and the J gene end by 5 bases; junction bases not matched to a gene: 6. The V gene's germline CDR1 is MGHRA and CDR2 YSYEKL. CDR3 length: 17 residues. The CDR3 DNA sequence: TGCGCCAGCAGCCACGCCGGGACTAGCGGGGGTAACAATGAGCAGTTCTTC. It specifies CASSHAGTSGGNNEQFF.